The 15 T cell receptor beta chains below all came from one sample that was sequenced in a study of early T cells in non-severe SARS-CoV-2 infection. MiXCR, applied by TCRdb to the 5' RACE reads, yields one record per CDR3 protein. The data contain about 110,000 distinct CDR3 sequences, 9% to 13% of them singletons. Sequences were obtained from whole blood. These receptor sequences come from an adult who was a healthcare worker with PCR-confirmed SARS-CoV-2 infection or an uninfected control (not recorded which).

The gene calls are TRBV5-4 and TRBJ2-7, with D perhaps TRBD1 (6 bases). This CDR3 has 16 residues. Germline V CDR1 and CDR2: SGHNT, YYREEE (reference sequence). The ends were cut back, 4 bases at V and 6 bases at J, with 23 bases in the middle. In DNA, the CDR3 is TGTGCCAGCAGCGCCCAACAGGGTGTGCCTAATGGCGAGCAGTACTTC. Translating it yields CASSAQQGVPNGEQYF.

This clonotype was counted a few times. The CDR3 DNA follows: TGCGCCAGCAGTGAGTCGAGGACACCTGAAGTCTTTTACGGAAACACCATATATTTT. Its translation is CASSESRTPEVFYGNTIYF. The rearrangement joins TRBV10-1 to TRBJ1-3; TRBD1 might be the D (5 bases). This CDR3 region has 19 residues. Between the trimmed V and J ends, which lost 0 bases and 4 bases, there was a span of 22 bases. Germline CDR1 reads WNHNN; CDR2 reads SYGVQD (reference sequence).

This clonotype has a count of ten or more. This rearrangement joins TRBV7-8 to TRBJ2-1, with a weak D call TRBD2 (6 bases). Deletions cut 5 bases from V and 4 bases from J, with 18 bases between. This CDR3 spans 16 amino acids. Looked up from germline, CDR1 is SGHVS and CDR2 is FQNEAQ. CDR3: CASSPGDLVWYNEQFF. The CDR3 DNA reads TGTGCCAGCAGCCCCGGGGACTTGGTCTGGTACAATGAGCAGTTCTTC.

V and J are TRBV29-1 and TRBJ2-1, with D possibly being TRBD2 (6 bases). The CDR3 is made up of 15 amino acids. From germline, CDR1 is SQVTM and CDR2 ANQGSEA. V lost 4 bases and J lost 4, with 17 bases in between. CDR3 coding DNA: TGCAGCGTTGTGGGTTCGGCGGGGACTTACAATGAGCAGTTCTTC. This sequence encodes CSVVGSAGTYNEQFF.

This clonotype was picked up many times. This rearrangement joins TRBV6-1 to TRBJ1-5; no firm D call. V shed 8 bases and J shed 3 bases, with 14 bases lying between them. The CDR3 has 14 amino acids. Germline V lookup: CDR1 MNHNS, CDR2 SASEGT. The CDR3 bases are TGTGCCAGCCTGAGGAGGGAGGCCAATCAGCCCCAGCATTTT. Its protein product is CASLRREANQPQHF.

DNA for the CDR3: TGTGCCAGCTCAATCCAGGGGCGGGAAGGCTACACCTTC. Encoded protein: CASSIQGREGYTF. The V gene is TRBV18, the J gene TRBJ1-2; possible D gene TRBD1, 6 bases. Germline V gene sequence: CDR1 KGHSH, CDR2 LQKENI. The V end lost 5 bases, the J end lost 8 bases, and 15 bases lay between the germline ends. The CDR3 contains 13 residues.

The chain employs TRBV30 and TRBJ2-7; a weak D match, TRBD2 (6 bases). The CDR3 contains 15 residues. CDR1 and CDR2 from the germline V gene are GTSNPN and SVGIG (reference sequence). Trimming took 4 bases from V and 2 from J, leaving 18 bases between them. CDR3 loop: CAWKAGTSPPYEQYF. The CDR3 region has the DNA TGTGCCTGGAAAGCCGGGACTTCGCCTCCCTACGAGCAGTACTTC.

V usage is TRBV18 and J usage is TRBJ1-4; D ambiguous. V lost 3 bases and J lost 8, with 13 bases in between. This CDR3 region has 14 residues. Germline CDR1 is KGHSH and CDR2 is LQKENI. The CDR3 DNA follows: TGTGCCAGCTCACCCGGAGCGAATGGGGAAAAACTGTTTTTT. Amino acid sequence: CASSPGANGEKLFF. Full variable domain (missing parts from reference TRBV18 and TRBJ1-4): NAGVMQNPRHLVRRRGQEARLRCSPMKGHSHVYWYRQLPEEGLKFMVYLQKENIIDESGMPKERFSAEFPKEGPSILRIQQVVRGDSAAYFCASSPGANGEKLFFGSGTQLSVL.

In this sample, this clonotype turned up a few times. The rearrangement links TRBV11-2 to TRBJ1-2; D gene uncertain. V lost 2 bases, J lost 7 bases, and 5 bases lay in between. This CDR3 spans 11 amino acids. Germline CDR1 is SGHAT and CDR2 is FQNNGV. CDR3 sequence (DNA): TGTGCCAGCAGCTTACCCCCTGGCTACACCTTC. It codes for CASSLPPGYTF.

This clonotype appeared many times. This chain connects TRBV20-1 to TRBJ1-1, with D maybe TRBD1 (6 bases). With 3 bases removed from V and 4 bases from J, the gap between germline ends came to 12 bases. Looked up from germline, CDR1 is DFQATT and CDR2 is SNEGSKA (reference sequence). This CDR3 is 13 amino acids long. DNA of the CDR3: TGCAGTGCTAGGCGCACAGGGTCCACTGAAGCTTTCTTT. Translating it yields CSARRTGSTEAFF.

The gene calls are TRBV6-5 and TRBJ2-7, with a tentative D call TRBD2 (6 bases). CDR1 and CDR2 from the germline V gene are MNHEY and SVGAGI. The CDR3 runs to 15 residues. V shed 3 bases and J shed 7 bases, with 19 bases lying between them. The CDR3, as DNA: TGTGCCAGCAGTTATTACCGGGACTCCCGGGGGGAGCAGTACTTC. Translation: CASSYYRDSRGEQYF.

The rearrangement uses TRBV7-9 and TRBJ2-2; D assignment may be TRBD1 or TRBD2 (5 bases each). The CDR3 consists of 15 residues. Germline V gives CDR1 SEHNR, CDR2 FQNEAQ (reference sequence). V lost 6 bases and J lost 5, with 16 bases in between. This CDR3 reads CASSPVRGRTGELFF. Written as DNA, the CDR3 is TGTGCCAGCAGTCCCGTGAGGGGCCGGACCGGGGAGCTGTTTTTT.

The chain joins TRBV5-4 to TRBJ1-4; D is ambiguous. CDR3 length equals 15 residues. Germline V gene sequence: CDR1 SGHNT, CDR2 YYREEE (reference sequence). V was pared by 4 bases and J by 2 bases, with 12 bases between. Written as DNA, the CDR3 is TGTGCCAGCAGCCATACACCGGCTACTAATGAAAAACTGTTTTTT. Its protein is CASSHTPATNEKLFF.

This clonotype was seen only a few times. The DNA of the CDR3 is TGTGCCAGCAGTCCTGGGACTAGCGGGAGTAGGGGGCAGTACTTC. Translation: CASSPGTSGSRGQYF. The chain employs TRBV9 and TRBJ2-7; 14 nucleotides match TRBD2. Germline CDR1 SGDLS, CDR2 YYNGEE. V lost 5 bases, J lost 9 bases, and 10 bases stayed unmatched. The length of the CDR3 is 15 residues.

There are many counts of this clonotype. The CDR3 is CASSSERNTIYF. As DNA, the CDR3 is TGTGCCAGCAGCTCCGAGAGAAACACCATATATTTT. This sequence joins TRBV12-3 or TRBV12-4 and TRBJ1-3; D is ambiguous. V shed 6 bases and J shed 5 bases, with 8 bases lying between them. The length of the CDR3 is 12 residues.